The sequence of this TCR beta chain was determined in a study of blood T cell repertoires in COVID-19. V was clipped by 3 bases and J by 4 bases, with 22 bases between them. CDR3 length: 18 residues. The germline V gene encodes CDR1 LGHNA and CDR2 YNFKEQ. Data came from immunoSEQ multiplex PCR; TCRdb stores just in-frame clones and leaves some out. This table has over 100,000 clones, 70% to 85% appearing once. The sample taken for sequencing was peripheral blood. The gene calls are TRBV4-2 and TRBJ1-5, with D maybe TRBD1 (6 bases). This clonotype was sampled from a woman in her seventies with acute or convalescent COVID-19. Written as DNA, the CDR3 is TGTGCCAGCAGCCATGATGCCTCCCGTCACAGGGAGAATCAGCCCCAGCATTTT. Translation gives CASSHDASRHRENQPQHF.